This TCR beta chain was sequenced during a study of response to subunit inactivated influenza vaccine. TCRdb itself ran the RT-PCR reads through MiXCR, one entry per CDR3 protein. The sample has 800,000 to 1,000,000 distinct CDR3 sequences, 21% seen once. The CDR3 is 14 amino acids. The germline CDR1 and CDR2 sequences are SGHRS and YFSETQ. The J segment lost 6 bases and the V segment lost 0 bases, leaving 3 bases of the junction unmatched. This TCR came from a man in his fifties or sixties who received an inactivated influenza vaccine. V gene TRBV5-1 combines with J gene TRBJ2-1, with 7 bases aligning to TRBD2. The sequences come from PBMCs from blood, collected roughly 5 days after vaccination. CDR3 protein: CASSLGIAGNEQFF. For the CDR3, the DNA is TGCGCCAGCAGCTTGGGGATAGCGGGCAATGAGCAGTTCTTC.